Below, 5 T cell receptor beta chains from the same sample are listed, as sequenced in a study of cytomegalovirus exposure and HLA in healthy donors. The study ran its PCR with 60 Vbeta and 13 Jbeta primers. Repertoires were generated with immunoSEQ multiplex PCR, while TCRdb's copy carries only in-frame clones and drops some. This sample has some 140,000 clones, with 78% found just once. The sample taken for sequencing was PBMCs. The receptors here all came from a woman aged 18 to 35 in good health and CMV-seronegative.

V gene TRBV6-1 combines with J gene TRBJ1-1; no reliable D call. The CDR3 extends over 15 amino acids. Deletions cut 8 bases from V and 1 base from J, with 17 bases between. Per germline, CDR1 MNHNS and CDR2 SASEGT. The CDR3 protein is CASLTSPNSNTEAFF. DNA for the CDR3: TGTGCCAGCCTAACCTCTCCAAATTCGAACACTGAAGCTTTCTTT.

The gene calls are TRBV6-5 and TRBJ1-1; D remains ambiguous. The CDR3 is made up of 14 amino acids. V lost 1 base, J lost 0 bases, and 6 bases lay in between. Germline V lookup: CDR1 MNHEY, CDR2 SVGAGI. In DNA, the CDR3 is TGTGCCAGCAGTTACTACAGCATGAACACTGAAGCTTTCTTT. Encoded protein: CASSYYSMNTEAFF.

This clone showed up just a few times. The CDR3 region is CASSGSGNTGELFF. Here the CDR3 DNA reads TGTGCCAGCAGTGGTAGCGGGAACACCGGGGAGCTGTTTTTT. The chain has TRBV6-4 and TRBJ2-2, with a tentative D call TRBD2 (6 bases). The V end was cut by 4 bases, the J end by 1 base, with 7 bases between. The CDR3 covers 14 residues. Germline CDR1 reads MRHNA; CDR2 reads SNTAGT.

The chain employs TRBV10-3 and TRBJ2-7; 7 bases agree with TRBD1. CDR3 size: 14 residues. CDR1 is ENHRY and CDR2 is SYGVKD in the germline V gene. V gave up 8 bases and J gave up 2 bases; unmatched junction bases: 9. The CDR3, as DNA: TGTGCCATCCGAGGGGGCGCCGTCCCCTACGAGCAGTACTTC. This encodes CAIRGGAVPYEQYF.

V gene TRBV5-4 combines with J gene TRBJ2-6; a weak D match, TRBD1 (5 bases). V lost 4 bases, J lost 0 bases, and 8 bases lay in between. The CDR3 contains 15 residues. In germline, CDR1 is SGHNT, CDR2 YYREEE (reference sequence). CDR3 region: CASSPGISGANVLTF. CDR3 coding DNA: TGTGCCAGCAGCCCAGGGATCTCTGGGGCCAACGTCCTGACTTTC.